The 30 T cell receptor beta chains reported below all come from one sample, sequenced in a study of vaccination and CD4 T cells after COVID-19. The treatment was: roughly 11-day PBMC culture with coronavirus spike peptide pools or control peptides (ViraFEST assay). The study sequenced cultured CD4+ T cell DNA using the Oncomine TCR Beta short-read assay. TCRdb analysed the PCR reads with MiXCR anew, one entry per CDR3 protein. Of 9,500 to 15,000 distinct CDR3 sequences in the sample, roughly three fifths were seen once. No cognate antigen is known for these TCRs. Sequencing was done on a sample of CD4+ T cells from blood, cultured in vitro. These receptors were obtained from a human donor who had recovered from COVID-19.

This chain's CDR3 is CAISESETGEAFF. The DNA of the CDR3 is TGTGCCATCAGTGAGTCGGAGACAGGTGAAGCTTTCTTT. V usage is TRBV10-3 and J usage is TRBJ1-1; tentative D call: TRBD1 (6 bases). The CDR3 has 13 residues. Trimming shortened V by 0 bases and J by 7 bases, and 9 bases separated the two germline ends. CDR1 and CDR2 (germline): ENHRY, SYGVKD.

CDR3 in DNA: TGTGCCAGCAGTTTAACTTCGCGGAATTCACCCCTCCACTTT. It translates to CASSLTSRNSPLHF. The chain links TRBV6-5 to TRBJ1-6; D gene ambiguous. The CDR3 runs 14 residues. The germline V gene has CDR1 MNHEY and CDR2 SVGAGI. V lost 4 bases and J lost 7, with 11 bases in between.

This clonotype showed up just a few times. V is TRBV20-1 and J is TRBJ2-5, with D possibly TRBD1 on 7 matching bases. The CDR3 is made up of 15 amino acids. Germline CDR1 DFQATT, CDR2 SNEGSKA (reference sequence). Trimming removed 0 bases from V and 5 bases from J, with 16 bases in between. CDR3 in DNA: TGCAGTGCTAGAGAGGGCGGAGGGGGCGCGGAGACCCAGTACTTC. Its protein is CSAREGGGGAETQYF.

This chain links TRBV15 with TRBJ2-3; TRBD2 matches at 11 bases. This CDR3 spans 15 amino acids. The junction had 4 bases not matched to a gene; V was cut back by 4 bases and J by 4 bases. Germline lookup yields CDR1 LNHNV and CDR2 YYDKDF (reference sequence). The CDR3 nucleotides read TGTGCCACCAGCATACTAGCGGGAGCATCAGATACGCAGTATTTT. It specifies CATSILAGASDTQYF.

This clonotype was observed a few times. The chain uses TRBV20-1 and TRBJ1-2, with TRBD1 as a possible D gene (6 bases). The CDR3 covers 15 residues. V gave up 0 bases and J gave up 3 bases, with 14 bases separating them. Germline lookup yields CDR1 DFQATT and CDR2 SNEGSKA (reference sequence). The CDR3 here is CSARDPGGGHYGYTF. DNA for the CDR3: TGCAGTGCTAGAGACCCAGGCGGGGGCCACTATGGCTACACCTTC.

The gene calls are TRBV28 and TRBJ1-5; the D is unclear. The CDR3 has 14 residues. Between the trimmed V and J ends, which lost 3 bases and 0 bases, there was a span of 6 bases. The germline V gene encodes CDR1 MDHEN and CDR2 SYDVKM. CDR3 coding DNA: TGTGCCAGCAGTTTGCGGGGTAGCAATCAGCCCCAGCATTTT. It encodes CASSLRGSNQPQHF.

V and J are TRBV20-1 and TRBJ2-7; TRBD2 matches 11 bases. Germline V gives CDR1 DFQATT, CDR2 SNEGSKA (reference sequence). The V and J ends lost 1 base and 7 bases, in that order; junction bases with no gene match: 9. There are 15 residues in the CDR3. The DNA of the CDR3 is TGCAGTGCTAGAGGGGTCACTAGCGGGAGAGGGGAGCAGTACTTC. Translation gives CSARGVTSGRGEQYF.

The rearrangement joins TRBV6-1 to TRBJ1-2; 7 bases match TRBD1. V trimming: 3 bases; J trimming: 4 bases; junction bases outside the gene matches: 5. The CDR3 totals 14 residues. Germline CDR1 and CDR2: MNHNS and SASEGT. CDR3 sequence reads: CASSETGLRYGYTF. The CDR3 DNA reads as TGTGCCAGCAGTGAGACAGGGTTACGCTATGGCTACACCTTC.

This rearrangement joins TRBV19 to TRBJ2-3; D possibly uses TRBD1 or TRBD2 (5 bases each). CDR1 and CDR2 (germline): LNHDA, SQIVND (reference sequence). Trimming left V 4 bases short and J 7 bases short, with 15 bases between. The CDR3 runs to 14 residues. Here the CDR3 reads CASSRGGDLNTQYF. CDR3 sequence (DNA): TGTGCCAGTAGTAGGGGTGGGGACCTGAATACGCAGTATTTT.

This clonotype has just one count. J is TRBJ2-2 and V is TRBV28; weak D call: TRBD1 (5 bases). Trimming removed 8 bases from V and 4 bases from J, with 14 bases in between. This CDR3 spans 14 amino acids. The germline V gene has CDR1 MDHEN and CDR2 SYDVKM. In DNA form, the CDR3 reads TGTGCCAGCTCTAAGGGGCGCGGCACCGGGGAGCTGTTTTTT. This encodes CASSKGRGTGELFF.

This chain uses TRBV20-1 with TRBJ2-3; 7 nucleotides agree with TRBD2. Germline V gene lookup returns CDR1 DFQATT and CDR2 SNEGSKA (reference sequence). This CDR3 has 16 residues. The V gene end was trimmed by 6 bases and the J gene end by 5 bases; junction bases not matched to a gene: 17. CDR3 sequence reads: CSAIPWLTGGGDTQYF. For the CDR3, the DNA is TGCAGTGCCATACCGTGGCTAACGGGAGGCGGAGATACGCAGTATTTT.

This clonotype turned up a few times. The chain joins TRBV24-1 to TRBJ2-3; tentative D call: TRBD2 (6 bases). The CDR3 has 15 amino acids. The germline V gene encodes CDR1 KGHDR and CDR2 SFDVKD. V gave up 0 bases and J gave up 4 bases, with 10 bases separating them. The CDR3: CATSDLLDYPDTQYF. The CDR3, as DNA: TGTGCCACCAGTGATTTGTTGGACTACCCAGATACGCAGTATTTT.

This clonotype appeared a few times. In DNA form, the CDR3 reads TGTGCCAGCAGCCCGGACAGGGGGTCGGGTGGACCCCTCCACTTT. Its protein product is CASSPDRGSGGPLHF. The V gene is TRBV5-8, the J gene TRBJ1-6; 10 positions match TRBD1. V lost 4 bases and J lost 12; bases outside the gene matches: 10. This CDR3 region has 15 residues. Germline CDR1 reads SGHTS; CDR2 reads YDEGEE.

This clonotype was counted only a few times. The J gene is TRBJ2-5, the V gene TRBV29-1, with 10 bases fitting TRBD2. The V segment lost 2 bases and the J segment 5 bases; nucleotides outside the gene matches: 8. The germline CDR1 and CDR2 sequences are SQVTM and ANQGSEA. The CDR3 length is 15 residues. The CDR3 DNA sequence: TGCAGCGTTGAAAGTTTCCCTAGCGGGAGTGAGACCCAGTACTTC. Its translation: CSVESFPSGSETQYF.

This rearrangement joins TRBV2 to TRBJ2-5; 11 positions match TRBD2. In germline, CDR1 is SNHLY, CDR2 FYNNEI. CDR3 size: 15 residues. Trimming at V came to 6 bases and at J to 5 bases, leaving 8 bases not matched to a gene. The CDR3 here is CASRGTSGGGETQYF. The CDR3 DNA follows: TGTGCCAGCAGAGGGACTAGCGGAGGGGGGGAGACCCAGTACTTC.

The chain links TRBV6-1 to TRBJ2-2, with D hard to call. This CDR3 spans 17 amino acids. Trimming shortened V by 7 bases and J by 0 bases, and 18 bases separated the two germline ends. Germline assignment: CDR1 MNHNS and CDR2 SASEGT. CDR3 region: CASINAIGRSNTGELFF. The CDR3 DNA sequence: TGTGCCAGCATCAACGCAATAGGACGGTCGAACACCGGGGAGCTGTTTTTT.

This clonotype was seen only a few times. The CDR3 reads CATSRAGRDNQPQHF. In DNA form, the CDR3 reads TGTGCCACCAGCAGAGCCGGCAGGGACAATCAGCCCCAGCATTTT. The chain joins TRBV15 to TRBJ1-5, with TRBD1 as a possible D gene (5 bases). The CDR3 loop spans 15 amino acids. Germline V gene sequence: CDR1 LNHNV, CDR2 YYDKDF (reference sequence). V shed 1 base and J shed 3 bases, with 10 bases lying between them. The whole variable domain, filled in from reference TRBV15 and TRBJ1-5, reads DAMVIQNPRYQVTQFGKPVTLSCSQTLNHNVMYWYQQKSSQAPKLLFHYYDKDFNNEADTPDNFQSRRPNTSFCFLDIRSPGLGDTAMYLCATSRAGRDNQPQHFGDGTRLSIL.

This sequence joins TRBV6-7 and TRBJ1-2; perhaps TRBD1 as D (5 bases). TRBV6-7 is an open reading frame whose function is uncertain. This CDR3 has 15 residues. V lost 7 bases and J 2 bases, leaving 17 bases between the germline ends. CDR3 sequence reads: CASKAMGPRNYGYTF. The CDR3 nucleotides read TGTGCCAGCAAGGCTATGGGGCCTAGGAACTATGGCTACACCTTC.

This clonotype was found once. The genes are TRBV7-2 and TRBJ2-7; a weak D match, TRBD2 (6 bases). The CDR3 contains 16 residues. Deletions cut 5 bases from V and 0 bases from J, with 17 bases between. Germline values: CDR1 SGHTA, CDR2 FQGNSA. DNA of the CDR3: TGTGCCAGCAGCGCAAAGGACTACCGCCGCTCCTACGAGCAGTACTTC. Its translation is CASSAKDYRRSYEQYF.

A few counts support this clonotype. This chain joins TRBV7-9 and TRBJ2-2; 8 bases line up with TRBD1. Germline V gives CDR1 SEHNR, CDR2 FQNEAQ (reference sequence). This CDR3 spans 16 amino acids. J lost 7 bases, V lost 5 bases, and 12 bases had no gene match. CDR3 nucleotide sequence: TGTGCCAGCAGCCGAAGGACAGGGATAATGGGCGGGGAGCTGTTTTTT. Encoded protein: CASSRRTGIMGGELFF.

The table lists this clonotype with a few counts. The rearrangement uses TRBV6-1 and TRBJ2-5; D may match TRBD1 or TRBD2 (5 bases each). The CDR3 spans 12 residues. V gave up 6 bases and J gave up 5 bases, with 10 bases separating them. Germline V gives CDR1 MNHNS, CDR2 SASEGT. The CDR3 here is CASRGVGETQYF. In nucleotides, the CDR3 is TGTGCCAGCAGGGGGGTTGGGGAGACCCAGTACTTC.

This chain connects TRBV28 to TRBJ1-5, with a weak D call TRBD1 (6 bases). Per the germline V gene, CDR1 is MDHEN and CDR2 is SYDVKM. The CDR3 sequence is 12 residues long. The V end was cut by 4 bases, the J end by 9 bases, with 10 bases between. This CDR3 is CASSSQGRPQHF. For the CDR3, the DNA is TGTGCCAGCAGTTCACAGGGCCGGCCCCAGCATTTT.

The chain recombines TRBV20-1 with TRBJ2-7, with 9 nucleotides matching TRBD2. Looked up from germline, CDR1 is DFQATT and CDR2 is SNEGSKA (reference sequence). The V segment lost 6 bases and the J segment 7 bases; nucleotides outside the gene matches: 10. The CDR3 length is 13 residues. The CDR3 region is CSAWETSGGEQYF. The CDR3 DNA is TGCAGTGCCTGGGAGACTAGCGGAGGGGAGCAGTACTTC.

V usage is TRBV20-1 and J usage is TRBJ2-1; 11 nucleotides line up with TRBD2. Germline V lookup: CDR1 DFQATT, CDR2 SNEGSKA (reference sequence). The CDR3 covers 14 residues. Trimming removed 3 bases from V and 2 bases from J; junction bases left unmatched: 0. The CDR3, as DNA: TGCAGTGCTAGTAGCGGGAGGGCCTACAATGAGCAGTTCTTC. This codes for CSASSGRAYNEQFF.

The rearrangement links TRBV7-2 to TRBJ1-4; possibly TRBD1 for D (6 bases). The germline V gene has CDR1 SGHTA and CDR2 FQGNSA. The CDR3 consists of 14 residues. V was shortened by 5 bases and J by 7 bases, with 14 bases between the two germline ends. CDR3 sequence reads: CASSPGAFGEKLFF. The DNA for the CDR3 is TGTGCCAGCAGCCCAGGGGCGTTTGGTGAAAAACTGTTTTTT.

The J gene is TRBJ1-6, the V gene TRBV7-9; a weak D match, TRBD1 (6 bases). V lost 9 bases, J lost 0 bases, and 15 bases lay in between. This CDR3 is built from 16 residues. The V gene's germline CDR1 is SEHNR and CDR2 FQNEAQ (reference sequence). The DNA of the CDR3 is TGTGCCAGTCTGCAGGGGTCAGGCTCCTATAATTCACCCCTCCACTTT. This gives the protein CASLQGSGSYNSPLHF.

The chain links TRBV28 to TRBJ1-1, with no clear D. Germline CDR1 reads MDHEN; CDR2 reads SYDVKM. Trimming removed 4 bases at V and 11 bases at J, with 11 bases between. This CDR3 has 11 amino acids. CDR3 coding DNA: TGTGCCAGCAGTTCCGGTCCCTGGGCTTTCTTT. This sequence encodes CASSSGPWAFF.

In its sample, this clonotype was seen a few times. J is TRBJ2-3 and V is TRBV29-1, with TRBD2 matching 7 bases. Trimming removed 6 bases from V and 3 bases from J; junction bases left unmatched: 6. CDR1 and CDR2 (germline): SQVTM, ANQGSEA. There are 13 residues in the CDR3. The CDR3 reads CSVRGRVTDTQYF. DNA of the CDR3: TGCAGCGTCCGGGGGAGGGTTACAGATACGCAGTATTTT.

The chain is built from TRBV6-1 and TRBJ2-7, with TRBD2 matching 10 bases. The V gene's germline CDR1 is MNHNS and CDR2 SASEGT. J lost 5 bases, V lost 6 bases, and 13 bases had no gene match. The CDR3 consists of 16 residues. CDR3 loop: CASSQKKREGLDEQYF. Here the CDR3 DNA reads TGTGCCAGCAGCCAGAAAAAGCGGGAGGGCCTGGACGAGCAGTACTTC.

The V call is TRBV10-2, the J call TRBJ2-5, with D hard to call. Germline-derived CDR1 and CDR2 are WSHSY and SAAADI. There are 13 residues in the CDR3. V lost 2 bases to trimming and J lost 2 bases, with 6 bases between them. This CDR3 is CASSEPGQETQYF. The CDR3 DNA is TGCGCCAGCAGTGAGCCTGGACAAGAGACCCAGTACTTC.